The clone carrying this TCR beta chain has only a few counts. The antigen is unknown. TCRdb ran MiXCR on the RT-PCR reads and lists one entry per CDR3 protein. This repertoire shows about 520,000 distinct CDR3 sequences, about 10% found once; its top ten account for roughly 12%. The entry originates in a study of response to subunit inactivated influenza vaccine. General study results and limits: The authors offered the suggestion that each seasonal influenza vaccination recruits few new T cells.

CDR1 and CDR2 (germline): MNHEY, SVGAGI. V lost 3 bases to trimming and J lost 3 bases; unmatched junction nucleotides: 7. The CDR3 is 17 residues long. Sequencing used PBMCs from blood, obtained roughly 47 days after vaccination. V usage is TRBV6-5 and J usage is TRBJ2-1; 11 positions match TRBD2. The source of this sequence is a middle-aged man who received an inactivated influenza vaccine. This chain's CDR3 is CASSYTSGSNSYNEQFF. For the CDR3, the DNA is TGTGCCAGCAGTTATACTAGCGGGAGTAATAGCTACAATGAGCAGTTCTTC.